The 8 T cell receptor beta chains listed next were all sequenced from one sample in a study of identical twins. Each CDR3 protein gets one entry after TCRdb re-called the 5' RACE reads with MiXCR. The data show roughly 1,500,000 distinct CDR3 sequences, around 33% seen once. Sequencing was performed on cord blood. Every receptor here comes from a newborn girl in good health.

CDR3 sequence (DNA): TGCAGTGCTAGAGAGGGGCTTTTAGGGAGTAGCACAGATACGCAGTATTTT. Protein sequence: CSAREGLLGSSTDTQYF. V and J are TRBV20-1 and TRBJ2-3; D may correspond to TRBD1 or TRBD2 (5 bases each). V lost 0 bases and J lost 0, with 16 bases in between. This CDR3 comprises 17 residues. Germline V gene sequence: CDR1 DFQATT, CDR2 SNEGSKA (reference sequence).

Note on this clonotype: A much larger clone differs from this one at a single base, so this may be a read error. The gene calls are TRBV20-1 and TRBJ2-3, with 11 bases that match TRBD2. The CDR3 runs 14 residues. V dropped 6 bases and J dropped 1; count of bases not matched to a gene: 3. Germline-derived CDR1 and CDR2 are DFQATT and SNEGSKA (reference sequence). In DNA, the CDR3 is TGCAGTGCACAACTAGCGGGGGGCACAGATACGCAGTATTTT. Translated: CSAQLAGGTDTQYF.

The CDR3 sequence is CSAPQGGGHQPQHF. Written as DNA, the CDR3 is TGCAGTGCTCCCCAGGGTGGAGGACATCAGCCCCAGCATTTT. The rearrangement uses TRBV20-1 and TRBJ1-5; a weak D match, TRBD1 (5 bases). The ends were cut back, 5 bases at V and 5 bases at J, with 16 bases in the middle. This CDR3 has 14 amino acids. Per germline, CDR1 DFQATT and CDR2 SNEGSKA (reference sequence).

CDR3 sequence: CASSLSVPNYGYTF. DNA of the CDR3: TGTGCCAGCAGTTTAAGCGTCCCTAACTATGGCTACACCTTC. The chain recombines TRBV28 with TRBJ1-2; D not resolved. Trimming cost V 2 bases and J 0 bases, with 7 bases left between them. CDR1 is MDHEN, CDR2 SYDVKM, per germline. CDR3 length: 14 amino acids.

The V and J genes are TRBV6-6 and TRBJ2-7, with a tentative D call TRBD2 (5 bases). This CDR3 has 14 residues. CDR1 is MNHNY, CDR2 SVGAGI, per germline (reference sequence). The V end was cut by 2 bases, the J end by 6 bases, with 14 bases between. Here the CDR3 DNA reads TGTGCCAGCAGTTACCCGACTATGGGGAGCGAGCAGTACTTC. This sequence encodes CASSYPTMGSEQYF.

CDR3 nucleotide sequence: TGCGCCAGCAGCTCAGACACCAACAGGGGAAACACTGGAAACACCATATATTTT. The encoded protein is CASSSDTNRGNTGNTIYF. The chain joins TRBV5-1 to TRBJ1-3; 7 nucleotides line up with TRBD1. Germline CDR1 SGHRS, CDR2 YFSETQ. This CDR3 has 18 residues. The junction had 14 bases not matched to a gene; V was cut back by 3 bases and J by 2 bases.

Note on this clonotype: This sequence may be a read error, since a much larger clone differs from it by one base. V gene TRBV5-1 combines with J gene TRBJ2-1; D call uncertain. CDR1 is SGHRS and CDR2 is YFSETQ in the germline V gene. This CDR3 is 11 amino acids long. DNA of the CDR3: TGCTCCAGCAGACAATACAATGAGCAGTTCTTC. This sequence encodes CSSRQYNEQFF.

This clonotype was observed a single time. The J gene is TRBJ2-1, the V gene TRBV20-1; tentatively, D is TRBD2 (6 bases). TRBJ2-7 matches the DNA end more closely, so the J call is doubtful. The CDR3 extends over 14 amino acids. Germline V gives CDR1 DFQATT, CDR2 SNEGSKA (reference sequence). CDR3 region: CSARDLEGYNEQYF. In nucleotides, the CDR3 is TGCAGTGCTAGAGATCTGGAGGGGTACAATGAGCAGTACTTC.